Sequencing of this T cell receptor (beta chain) was carried out in a study of blood T cells in healthy people across ages. The use of a sample-barcoded 5' primer and a J-beta primer mix characterized a second PCR of about 6 to 11 cycles. TCRdb fed the 5' RACE reads into MiXCR, producing one record per CDR3 protein. The sample has roughly 1,000,000 distinct CDR3 sequences, approximately 25% seen once. The junction had 10 bases not matched to a gene; V was cut back by 4 bases and J by 5 bases. The CDR3 runs 16 residues. Germline V gives CDR1 MGHDK, CDR2 SYGVNS. This clonotype was detected a few times. These data were also filed under a second study, of T cells of mothers and their children. That work contributes: A few healthy Caucasian mothers and their six children donated.

The receptor was isolated from a girl aged 2-10 years in good health. The chain employs TRBV25-1 and TRBJ2-5; 10 nucleotides line up with TRBD1. The sample consisted of blood. The CDR3 region has the DNA TGTGCCAGCAGTGGCTTGACAGGGGGCCTCCCCGAGACCCAGTACTTC. Its translation: CASSGLTGGLPETQYF.